These T cell receptor beta chains were read from a single sample in a study of beta chain features in type 1 diabetes. Measured with immunoSEQ multiplex PCR; TCRdb has only the in-frame clones, and not every one. There are fewer than 350,000 clones in the sample; 15% occur only once, and 0.015% to 0.017% lies in the top ten. The sample consisted of naive CD4+ T cells from blood. Receptors were obtained from a man aged 18 to 29 with type 1 diabetes. CDR3s include the opening cysteine and the closing phenylalanine or tryptophan. Each record gives: J gene, clone size, D gene, V gene, CDR3 DNA, CDR3 protein. The D gene is left open where the match is weak. Clone size is not always given. Where it is, it says once, few, many or a class for expanded clones.

j_gene: TRBJ2-1
abundance: NA
d_gene: NA
v_gene: TRBV12-2
CDR3nt: TGTGCAAGTCGCTTAGCGCTCATCCGGACTAGCGGTTACAATGAGCAGTTCTTC
CDR3aa: CASRLALIRTSGYNEQFF

j_gene: TRBJ1-2
abundance: NA
d_gene: NA
v_gene: TRBV11-2
CDR3nt: TGTGCCAGCAGCACACGAAGACAGAGTAACTATGGCTACACCTTC
CDR3aa: CASSTRRQSNYGYTF

j_gene: TRBJ2-7
abundance: few
d_gene: TRBD1
v_gene: TRBV28
CDR3nt: TGTGCCAGCAGTTCAGGGGGCATTGAATATTTGAACGAGCAGTACTTC
CDR3aa: CASSSGGIEYLNEQYF

j_gene: TRBJ2-1
abundance: NA
d_gene: NA
v_gene: TRBV4-2
CDR3nt: TGTGCCAGCAGCCAGCGAATAAAAAGCAATGAGCAGTTCTTC
CDR3aa: CASSQRIKSNEQFF

j_gene: TRBJ1-4
abundance: NA
d_gene: NA
v_gene: TRBV4-3
CDR3nt: TGCGCCAGCAGCCAAGATTTGAGGATTTCTAATGAAAAACTGTTTTTT
CDR3aa: CASSQDLRISNEKLFF

j_gene: TRBJ2-1
abundance: NA
d_gene: TRBD2
v_gene: TRBV4-2
CDR3nt: TGTGCCAGCAGCCAACACGGCCTTCGGCGGGAGGGCGATGAGCAGTTCTTC
CDR3aa: CASSQHGLRREGDEQFF

j_gene: TRBJ2-1
abundance: few
d_gene: TRBD2
v_gene: TRBV19
CDR3nt: TGTGCCAGTAGCAAGCGGGAAATGTGGAATGAGCAGTTCTTC
CDR3aa: CASSKREMWNEQFF

j_gene: TRBJ1-2
abundance: NA
d_gene: TRBD1
v_gene: TRBV5-4
CDR3nt: TGTGCCAGCAGCTTGGAGGGGGCCTACTATGGCTACACCTTC
CDR3aa: CASSLEGAYYGYTF

j_gene: TRBJ2-1
abundance: NA
d_gene: TRBD2
v_gene: TRBV30
CDR3nt: TGTGCCTGGACCCGCGGGAGACCCTACAATGAGCAGTTCTTC
CDR3aa: CAWTRGRPYNEQFF

j_gene: TRBJ2-7
abundance: NA
d_gene: TRBD2
v_gene: TRBV9
CDR3nt: TGTGCCAGCAGCTCAACTAGCGGGGTCTACGAGCAGTACTTC
CDR3aa: CASSSTSGVYEQYF

j_gene: TRBJ2-6
abundance: NA
d_gene: TRBD1
v_gene: TRBV5-1
CDR3nt: TGCGCCAGCAGCTTGGCCCCGCAGGGGGCTTACTCTGGGGCCAACGTCCTGACTTTC
CDR3aa: CASSLAPQGAYSGANVLTF

j_gene: TRBJ2-2
abundance: NA
d_gene: TRBD2
v_gene: TRBV11-2
CDR3nt: TGTGCCAGCAGCTTAACGGGGGGAACCGGGGAGCTGTTTTTT
CDR3aa: CASSLTGGTGELFF

j_gene: TRBJ2-7
abundance: NA
d_gene: TRBD1
v_gene: TRBV27
CDR3nt: TGTGCCAGCAGCCGGGACAGGGTCTTCTTGGGCGACTACGAGCAGTACTTC
CDR3aa: CASSRDRVFLGDYEQYF

j_gene: TRBJ1-1
abundance: NA
d_gene: TRBD1
v_gene: TRBV5-1
CDR3nt: TGCGCCAGCAGCTCCCAGGGGGGAAACACTGAAGCTTTCTTT
CDR3aa: CASSSQGGNTEAFF

j_gene: TRBJ1-1
abundance: NA
d_gene: TRBD1
v_gene: TRBV18
CDR3nt: TGTGCCAGCAACCGGGACAGGGGGTTTGTTGATGAAGCTTTCTTT
CDR3aa: CASNRDRGFVDEAFF

j_gene: TRBJ2-3
abundance: NA
d_gene: TRBD1
v_gene: TRBV28
CDR3nt: TGTGCCAGCAGTCCTCCGGGGACAGGCGATCATACGCAGTATTTT
CDR3aa: CASSPPGTGDHTQYF

j_gene: TRBJ2-5
abundance: few
d_gene: NA
v_gene: TRBV21-1
CDR3nt: TGTGCCAGCAGCTTCCGGACAGGGGAGGCAGAGACCCAGTACTTC
CDR3aa: CASSFRTGEAETQYF

j_gene: TRBJ2-1
abundance: few
d_gene: NA
v_gene: TRBV6-5
CDR3nt: TGTGCCAGCAGTTACTTTTCCGGGTTGAGGGAGCAGTTCTTC
CDR3aa: CASSYFSGLREQFF

j_gene: TRBJ1-5
abundance: NA
d_gene: NA
v_gene: TRBV18
CDR3nt: TGTGCCAGCTCACAGGCGGAGGGGATTCATCAGCCCCAGCATTTT
CDR3aa: CASSQAEGIHQPQHF

j_gene: TRBJ1-1
abundance: few
d_gene: TRBD1
v_gene: TRBV10-3
CDR3nt: TGTGCCATCCAGGGACAGCTGAACACTGAAGCTTTCTTT
CDR3aa: CAIQGQLNTEAFF

j_gene: TRBJ2-7
abundance: few
d_gene: TRBD1
v_gene: TRBV18
CDR3nt: TGTGCCAGCTCACTAGGGACAGGGAGTCCCTACGAGCAGTACTTC
CDR3aa: CASSLGTGSPYEQYF

j_gene: TRBJ2-3
abundance: NA
d_gene: TRBD2
v_gene: TRBV11-3
CDR3nt: TGTGCCAGCAGCCTCGGACTAGCGGGGGGGTACACAGATACGCAGTATTTT
CDR3aa: CASSLGLAGGYTDTQYF

j_gene: TRBJ2-2
abundance: few
d_gene: TRBD1
v_gene: TRBV6-6
CDR3nt: TGTGCCAGCAGTTACTACGGACAGGGGGCGCGTGGGGAGCTGTTTTTT
CDR3aa: CASSYYGQGARGELFF

j_gene: TRBJ1-4
abundance: NA
d_gene: NA
v_gene: TRBV6-6
CDR3nt: TGTGCCAGCAGGAATGTACAGGGAACTAATGAAAAACTGTTTTTT
CDR3aa: CASRNVQGTNEKLFF

j_gene: TRBJ2-4
abundance: NA
d_gene: NA
v_gene: TRBV5-4
CDR3nt: TGTGCCAGCAGCGATAAGGTGGGGGGCATTCAGTACTTC
CDR3aa: CASSDKVGGIQYF

j_gene: TRBJ1-2
abundance: few
d_gene: NA
v_gene: TRBV30
CDR3nt: TGTGCCTGGACCTCGAGGGTCGGCTACACCTTC
CDR3aa: CAWTSRVGYTF

j_gene: TRBJ2-3
abundance: NA
d_gene: TRBD2
v_gene: TRBV19
CDR3nt: TGTGCCAGTAGCGGGGCTCGGACTAGCTTCACAGATACGCAGTATTTT
CDR3aa: CASSGARTSFTDTQYF

j_gene: TRBJ2-3
abundance: NA
d_gene: NA
v_gene: TRBV5-4
CDR3nt: TGTGCCAGCAGCTTGATTTCGGATACGCAGTATTTT
CDR3aa: CASSLISDTQYF